This T cell receptor (beta chain) stems from a study of CD8+ T cells in alopecia areata. Study results and limitations: Lesional scalp displayed greater clonality than normal scalp, most notably in alopecia totalis/universalis. Researchers reported that TCR sharing among patients proved less clear than in mice, possibly HLA-linked. Scalp sample data also include resident alphabeta T cells from normal skin.

Both peripheral blood and punch biopsies of lesional scalp skin were obtained from patients who had alopecia areata. In regard to this clone: Its antigen is undetermined.

Extracted from the samples, RNA was reverse transcribed into cDNA to serve as the sequencing template. Generated by immunoSEQ multiplex PCR, the TCRdb table keeps only in-frame clones and is missing some. This table holds 110,000 or so clones, roughly two fifths found once. With 1 base clipped from V and 2 bases from J, the junction kept 6 bases outside the gene matches. CDR1 is SGHRS, CDR2 YFSETQ, per germline. The CDR3 consists of 16 residues. What was sequenced was CD4+ T cells sorted from blood. J is TRBJ2-7 and V is TRBV5-1, with 10 bases identical to TRBD2. The sequence derives from a human donor with alopecia areata. CDR3 protein: CASSLTSGVPAYEQYF. CDR3 bases: TGCGCCAGCAGCTTGACTAGCGGGGTACCCGCCTACGAGCAGTACTTC.